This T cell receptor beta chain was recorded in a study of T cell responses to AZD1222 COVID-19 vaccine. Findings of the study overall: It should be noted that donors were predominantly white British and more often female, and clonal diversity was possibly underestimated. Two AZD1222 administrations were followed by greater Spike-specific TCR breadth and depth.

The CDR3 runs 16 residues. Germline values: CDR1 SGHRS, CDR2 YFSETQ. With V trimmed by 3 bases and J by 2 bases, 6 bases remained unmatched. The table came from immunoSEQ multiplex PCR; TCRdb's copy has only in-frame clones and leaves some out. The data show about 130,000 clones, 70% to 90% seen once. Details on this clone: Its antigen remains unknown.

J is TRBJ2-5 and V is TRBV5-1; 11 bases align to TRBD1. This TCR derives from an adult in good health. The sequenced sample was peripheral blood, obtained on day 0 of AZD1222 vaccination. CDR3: CASSSWGQGVQETQYF. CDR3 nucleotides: TGCGCCAGCAGCTCGTGGGGACAGGGGGTACAAGAGACCCAGTACTTC.